This T cell receptor (beta chain) was identified in a study of T cell responses to AZD1222 COVID-19 vaccine. Overall study: Timing groups of about 4 and about 12 weeks for second doses were pooled. Broader study findings: A mostly white British donor set with more females was recruited, and clonal diversity was possibly underestimated.

V was pared by 2 bases and J by 0 bases, with 4 bases of the junction left unmatched. Germline values: CDR1 ENHRY, CDR2 SYGVKD. This CDR3 contains 17 residues. Produced via immunoSEQ multiplex PCR; TCRdb's table is partial and in-frame only. The top ten clones hold 2.5% to 3% of a sample with approximately 140,000 clones, roughly 90% of them seen once. With regard to this clone: Its matching antigen is unknown. Additional DNA sequences in this sample encode the identical CDR3.

The chain recombines TRBV10-3 with TRBJ2-6; 7 positions match TRBD1. Sequenced material: peripheral blood, taken on day 0 of AZD1222 vaccination. This receptor was taken from an adult in good health. CDR3 DNA sequence: TGTGCCATCAGTGAGCCACAGGGGAGCTCTGGGGCCAACGTCCTGACTTTC. It specifies CAISEPQGSSGANVLTF.